The clone carrying this T cell receptor (beta chain) has a handful of counts. Its antigen is still unknown. The data are from a study of response to subunit inactivated influenza vaccine. Notes on the study in general: Authors suggested each seasonal influenza vaccination recruits few new T cells.

Deletions cut 2 bases from V and 6 bases from J, with 14 bases between. The CDR3 extends over 14 amino acids. Germline-derived CDR1 and CDR2 are SQVTM and ANQGSEA. TCRdb reprocessed the RT-PCR reads with MiXCR, giving one entry per CDR3 protein. The repertoire holds under 750,000 distinct CDR3 sequences, with 12% as singletons. This clonotype was obtained from a man aged 45-65 years who received an inactivated influenza vaccine. The rearrangement joins TRBV29-1 to TRBJ2-1; a possible D gene is TRBD2 (5 bases). The sample was PBMCs from blood, taken on the day of vaccination. Written as DNA, the CDR3 is TGCAGCGTTGAATTGAGGCTAGCTGGCAATGAGCAGTTCTTC. It encodes CSVELRLAGNEQFF.